Below, 17 T cell receptor beta chains from the same sample are listed, as sequenced in a study of blood T cell repertoires in COVID-19 (dated by TCRdb to 2020 to 2022). Receptor amplification or capture employed the immunoSEQ multiplex PCR assay. TCRdb stores this immuneACCESS table with in-frame sequences only. Part of the clones is absent; in the studies checked, under half of the shortfall reflects unresolved V genes, and no reason is known for the rest. For this sample there are 200,000 to 250,000 clones; 70% to 90% appear just once. Clones ranked in the top ten supply less than 4% of the sample. The sample was peripheral blood. The source is a woman in her 30s who had recovered from COVID-19.

The genes are TRBV5-6 and TRBJ2-5; D may be TRBD2 (6 bases). This CDR3 comprises 15 residues. Germline CDR1 SGHDT, CDR2 YYEEEE. V lost 2 bases and J lost 3, with 14 bases in between. This CDR3 is CASSLLWGDKETQYF. As DNA, the CDR3 is TGTGCCAGCAGCTTACTGTGGGGGGATAAAGAGACCCAGTACTTC.

Written as DNA, the CDR3 is TGTGCCAGCAGCTTATCGGGGAGTTATGGCTACACCTTC. Encoded protein: CASSLSGSYGYTF. The rearrangement joins TRBV7-9 to TRBJ1-2; D uncertain. Germline CDR1 and CDR2: SEHNR and FQNEAQ (reference sequence). V was shortened by 2 bases and J by 5 bases, with 9 bases between the two germline ends. The CDR3 has 13 residues.

There are a few counts of this clone. The chain employs TRBV9 and TRBJ2-5, with 11 bases aligning to TRBD1. This CDR3 has 16 residues. The trim removed 2 bases at V and 1 base at J, leaving 4 bases unmatched. Looked up from germline, CDR1 is SGDLS and CDR2 is YYNGEE. This chain's CDR3 is CASSVRGTGGQETQYF. CDR3 in DNA: TGTGCCAGCAGCGTTAGAGGGACAGGGGGCCAAGAGACCCAGTACTTC.

The genes are TRBV19 and TRBJ2-1, with 14 positions matching TRBD2. The V segment lost 3 bases and the J segment 8 bases; nucleotides outside the gene matches: 9. In germline, CDR1 is LNHDA, CDR2 SQIVND (reference sequence). The CDR3 covers 17 residues. This CDR3 reads CASSIRLAGGPMDEQFF. CDR3 nucleotides: TGTGCCAGTAGTATCCGACTAGCGGGGGGGCCTATGGATGAGCAGTTCTTC.

This clone was picked up one time. The chain is built from TRBV12-3 or TRBV12-4 and TRBJ1-6; a weak D match, TRBD1 (5 bases). This CDR3 contains 13 residues. V was clipped by 1 base and J by 12 bases, with 10 bases between them. This chain's CDR3 is CASSLGSGVPLHF. CDR3 bases: TGTGCCAGCAGTTTAGGTTCGGGGGTACCCCTCCACTTT.

The rearrangement links TRBV10-3 to TRBJ1-2; D not resolved. Trimming left V 6 bases short and J 7 bases short, with 15 bases between. The CDR3 runs 13 residues. Germline loops: CDR1 ENHRY, CDR2 SYGVKD. In DNA form, the CDR3 reads TGTGCCATCAGCGCGGACTTGTATGTTGGCTACACCTTC. The encoded protein is CAISADLYVGYTF.

J is TRBJ2-7 and V is TRBV9; a weak D match, TRBD1 (5 bases). The V and J ends lost 0 bases and 4 bases respectively, with 14 bases between them. The CDR3 runs 15 residues. CDR1 and CDR2 from the germline V gene are SGDLS and YYNGEE. The CDR3 sequence: CASSVEWGVGYEQYF. CDR3 DNA sequence: TGTGCCAGCAGCGTAGAATGGGGCGTAGGTTACGAGCAGTACTTC.

The chain has TRBV12-3 or TRBV12-4 and TRBJ2-3, with D possibly matching TRBD1 (5 bases). The CDR3 runs to 12 residues. Trimming pared 6 bases from V and 2 bases from J, leaving 6 bases between. CDR3 sequence: CASSRVTDTQYF. As DNA, the CDR3 is TGTGCCAGCAGCAGGGTCACAGATACGCAGTATTTT.

Note on this clone: Germline and junction disagree at one end, which may indicate a read error. The chain joins TRBV12-3 or TRBV12-4 to TRBJ2-3; D gene ambiguous. The length of the CDR3 is 12 residues. The CDR3 DNA follows: TGTGCCAGCAGCTTAGGCGCTATTACGCAGTATTTT. Encoded protein: CASSLGAITQYF.

The chain recombines TRBV7-7 with TRBJ2-1, with a possible D match to TRBD2 (6 bases). The CDR3 covers 15 residues. The V gene's germline CDR1 is SSHAT and CDR2 FNYEAQ (reference sequence). The V end was cut by 2 bases, the J end by 6 bases, with 14 bases between. CDR3 protein: CASSLYGGTPNEQFF. CDR3 coding DNA: TGTGCCAGCAGCTTATATGGGGGGACTCCCAATGAGCAGTTCTTC.

V and J are TRBV7-7 and TRBJ2-1, with 7 positions matching TRBD1. The J segment lost 5 bases and the V segment lost 1 base, leaving 5 bases of the junction unmatched. The CDR3 consists of 15 residues. Germline CDR1 SSHAT, CDR2 FNYEAQ (reference sequence). CDR3 sequence: CASSLGQGGHNEQFF. CDR3 nucleotides: TGTGCCAGCAGCTTAGGACAGGGTGGCCACAATGAGCAGTTCTTC.

This chain connects TRBV11-2 to TRBJ2-5; D gene ambiguous. The ends were cut back, 5 bases at V and 1 base at J, with 8 bases in the middle. The CDR3 spans 13 residues. The V gene's germline CDR1 is SGHAT and CDR2 FQNNGV. The CDR3 loop reads CASSPHIQETQYF. CDR3 bases: TGTGCCAGCAGCCCCCACATCCAAGAGACCCAGTACTTC. The entire variable domain, with the rest obtained from reference TRBV11-2 and TRBJ2-5, is as follows: EAGVAQSPRYKIIEKRQSVAFWCNPISGHATLYWYQQILGQGPKLLIQFQNNGVVDDSQLPKDRFSAERLKGVDSTLKIQPAKLEDSAVYLCASSPHIQETQYFGPGTRLLVL.

The rearrangement links TRBV7-2 to TRBJ2-3; D remains ambiguous. The germline V gene has CDR1 SGHTA and CDR2 FQGNSA. V was shortened by 1 base and J by 2 bases, with 10 bases between the two germline ends. The CDR3 covers 15 residues. The CDR3, as DNA: TGTGCCAGCAGCTTAGATGAGGTAAACACAGATACGCAGTATTTT. This codes for CASSLDEVNTDTQYF.

V gene TRBV5-1 combines with J gene TRBJ1-1; no clear D. Germline V gives CDR1 SGHRS, CDR2 YFSETQ. V was clipped by 3 bases and J by 0 bases, with 6 bases between them. This CDR3 has 13 amino acids. Here the CDR3 DNA reads TGCGCCAGCAGCTGGAGGCTGAACACTGAAGCTTTCTTT. This translates into CASSWRLNTEAFF.

The chain joins TRBV7-9 to TRBJ2-5; 14 bases agree with TRBD2. V was clipped by 5 bases and J by 3 bases; unmatched bases: 2. Germline V gene lookup returns CDR1 SEHNR and CDR2 FQNEAQ (reference sequence). This CDR3 comprises 15 residues. This CDR3 is CASSLGLAGEETQYF. The CDR3, as DNA: TGTGCCAGCAGCCTGGGACTAGCGGGGGAAGAGACCCAGTACTTC.

The V and J genes are TRBV4-3 and TRBJ2-7, with D possibly being TRBD2 (5 bases). CDR3 length: 15 amino acids. The V end lost 3 bases, the J end lost 6 bases, and 18 bases lay between the germline ends. CDR1 and CDR2 (germline): LGHNA, YSLEER. CDR3 sequence: CASSQTEHHRGEQYF. CDR3 bases: TGCGCCAGCAGCCAGACGGAGCACCATCGGGGCGAGCAGTACTTC.

The gene calls are TRBV5-5 and TRBJ1-6; a weak D match, TRBD1 (5 bases). Trimming stripped 0 bases from V and 13 bases from J, with 14 bases between. Per the germline V gene, CDR1 is SGHKS and CDR2 is YYEKEE (reference sequence). The CDR3 is made up of 14 amino acids. The CDR3 DNA reads as TGTGCCAGCAGCTTGGTCCAGGGCCTAGATCCCCTCCACTTT. Its translation is CASSLVQGLDPLHF.